This TCR beta chain was identified in a study of blood T cell repertoires in COVID-19. Study at large: Donors in the United States, Italy and Spain gave samples during acute or convalescent COVID-19. T cells, B-cell-depleted T cells, or PBMCs provided the cDNA or gDNA that served as material.

Original processing notes: Researchers report that nucleated cell counts were estimated from reference gene primer amplification. Only in-frame clones appear in the TCRdb table, and some are missing; sequencing was by immunoSEQ multiplex PCR. V and J calls and clone size follow that table, whereas D and trimming were derived from the DNA. The table has about 140,000 clones, almost 90% seen once; the top ten hold 1.5%. Germline values: CDR1 MNHEY, CDR2 SVGAGI. This CDR3 contains 13 residues. The V end was cut by 4 bases, the J end by 8 bases, with 12 bases between. The receptor was isolated from a woman aged 55-69 years with acute or convalescent COVID-19. The sequencing sample was made of peripheral blood. The rearrangement links TRBV6-5 to TRBJ2-1; D possibly corresponds to TRBD2 (6 bases). CDR3 amino acids: CASSFPGRHEQFF. CDR3 nucleotides: TGTGCCAGCAGTTTCCCGGGGAGGCATGAGCAGTTCTTC.